A selection of T cell receptor beta chains follows, all from one sample in a study of spatial heterogeneity in lung cancer. One entry per CDR3 protein, called by TCRdb with MiXCR from the 5' RACE reads. The sample has just under 95,000 distinct CDR3 sequences; 12% are singletons. Sequences were derived from PBMCs, sampled at surgery. The receptors shown here come from a male donor with early-stage non-small cell lung cancer. CDR3s include the opening cysteine and the closing phenylalanine or tryptophan. The D gene is left open where the match is weak. Expanded clones are given a class, and other clones once, few, many or no size at all.

D gene	V gene	J gene	clone size	CDR3 protein	CDR3 DNA
TRBD2	TRBV7-9	TRBJ2-3	many	CASSLTSGSGTQYF	TGTGCCAGCAGCCTTACTAGCGGGAGCGGTACGCAGTATTTT
.	TRBV6-2/TRBV6-3	TRBJ1-2	.	CASSYLRGNYGYTF	TGTGCCAGCAGTTACCTCCGTGGAAACTATGGCTACACCTTC
.	TRBV18	TRBJ2-2	.	CASSRSGTREGTGELFF	TGTGCCAGCTCACGGTCAGGGACGAGAGAAGGCACCGGGGAGCTGTTTTTT
.	TRBV20-1	TRBJ2-2	.	CSAGPPSTGELFF	TGCAGTGCAGGCCCCCCTAGCACCGGGGAGCTGTTTTTT
.	TRBV6-2/TRBV6-3	TRBJ2-7	few	CASSYYSYEQYF	TGTGCCAGCAGTTACTACAGCTACGAGCAGTACTTC
.	TRBV6-5	TRBJ2-3	many	CASRGPGTDTQYF	TGTGCCAGCCGCGGCCCGGGCACAGATACGCAGTATTTT
TRBD1	TRBV4-3	TRBJ1-6	few	CASSQEGTGGSPLHF	TGCGCCAGCAGCCAAGAAGGGACAGGGGGCTCACCCCTCCACTTT
TRBD2	TRBV7-2	TRBJ2-3	.	CASSFQGRGGTDTQYF	TGTGCCAGCAGCTTCCAGGGGCGGGGGGGCACAGATACGCAGTATTTT
.	TRBV19	TRBJ1-4	many	CASAVWATNEKLFF	TGTGCCAGCGCGGTGTGGGCAACTAATGAAAAACTGTTTTTT
.	TRBV28	TRBJ1-1	many	CASSRGGSNTEAFF	TGTGCCAGCAGCCGCGGGGGGAGTAACACTGAAGCTTTCTTT
.	TRBV6-6	TRBJ2-1	.	CASSYSQSSYNEQFF	TGTGCCAGCAGTTACTCCCAGAGCTCCTACAATGAGCAGTTCTTC
.	TRBV6-5	TRBJ2-6	.	CASSYGPTAGANVLTF	TGTGCCAGCAGTTACGGGCCCACCGCTGGGGCCAACGTCCTGACTTTC
.	TRBV21-1	TRBJ1-2	few	CASSKEGAGYGYTF	TGTGCCAGCAGCAAAGAAGGGGCTGGCTATGGCTACACCTTC
.	TRBV20-1	TRBJ2-7	many	CSAAARRGRYEQYF	TGCAGTGCAGCAGCGAGAAGGGGCAGGTACGAGCAGTACTTC
TRBD1	TRBV29-1	TRBJ2-7	.	CSGGQDYEQYF	TGCAGCGGCGGACAGGACTACGAGCAGTACTTC
.	TRBV6-2/TRBV6-3	TRBJ1-6	few	CASTGRRNSPLHF	TGTGCCAGCACCGGACGTCGGAATTCACCCCTCCACTTT
.	TRBV10-1	TRBJ2-2	few	CASRDMQDTGELFF	TGCGCCAGCAGGGACATGCAGGACACCGGGGAGCTGTTTTTT
TRBD2	TRBV28	TRBJ2-1	.	CATGTSSGGAYNEQFF	TGTGCCACCGGGACTTCTAGCGGGGGGGCCTACAATGAGCAGTTCTTC
.	TRBV27	TRBJ2-1	.	CASSHPQVYNEQFF	TGTGCCAGCAGTCACCCTCAAGTATACAATGAGCAGTTCTTC
.	TRBV7-2	TRBJ2-7	few	CASSFRGSGSYEQYF	TGTGCCAGCAGCTTCCGGGGTAGCGGCTCCTACGAGCAGTACTTC
.	TRBV6-5	TRBJ2-3	.	CASRRADTQYF	TGTGCCAGCCGAAGAGCGGATACGCAGTATTTT
.	TRBV27	TRBJ2-5	few	CASSTVQAVRGTQYF	TGTGCCAGCAGCACGGTACAGGCGGTGAGGGGGACCCAGTACTTC
.	TRBV10-1	TRBJ1-1	few	CASSRAGEREAFF	TGCGCCAGCAGTAGAGCAGGGGAGAGGGAAGCTTTCTTT
TRBD2	TRBV10-3	TRBJ2-3	many	CASGLAGMGDTQYF	TGTGCCAGTGGACTAGCGGGAATGGGAGATACGCAGTATTTT
.	TRBV7-2	TRBJ1-2	few	CASSLSQGYGYTF	TGTGCCAGCAGCTTGAGTCAGGGGTATGGCTACACCTTC
.	TRBV6-2/TRBV6-3	TRBJ1-1	many	CASRRQLNTEAFF	TGTGCCAGCAGGCGACAGCTGAACACTGAAGCTTTCTTT
.	TRBV20-1	TRBJ2-3	.	CSARRGPIGADTQYF	TGCAGTGCTAGACGAGGACCGATTGGGGCAGATACGCAGTATTTT
.	TRBV7-2	TRBJ1-4	few	CASSLEGTGDSATNEKLFF	TGTGCCAGCAGCTTAGAGGGAACAGGAGATTCTGCAACTAATGAAAAACTGTTTTTT
TRBD1	TRBV20-1	TRBJ1-1	few	CSAQDRVNTEAFF	TGCAGTGCCCAGGACAGGGTGAACACTGAAGCTTTCTTT
.	TRBV9	TRBJ2-3	few	CASSVEQASTDTQYF	TGTGCCAGCAGCGTAGAACAGGCCAGCACAGATACGCAGTATTTT
TRBD1	TRBV12-3/TRBV12-4	TRBJ1-1	few	CASRRDRGNTEAFF	TGTGCCAGCAGGCGGGACAGGGGGAACACTGAAGCTTTCTTT
.	TRBV3-1	TRBJ2-5	.	CASSQDGQRRMETQYF	TGTGCCAGCAGCCAAGATGGCCAGCGGAGGATGGAGACCCAGTACTTC
.	TRBV5-1	TRBJ2-3	few	CASSTNTDTQYF	TGCGCCAGCAGCACCAACACAGATACGCAGTATTTT
.	TRBV5-5	TRBJ1-2	.	CASSRYRAARDGYTF	TGTGCCAGCAGCAGATACAGGGCGGCTCGTGATGGCTACACCTTC
.	TRBV5-1	TRBJ1-5	few	CASSFAELDNQPQHF	TGCGCCAGCAGCTTCGCAGAGTTAGACAATCAGCCCCAGCATTTT
TRBD2	TRBV10-3	TRBJ2-5	few	CATSHPAGDKETQYF	TGTGCCACCAGTCATCCAGCGGGGGATAAAGAGACCCAGTACTTC
.	TRBV18	TRBJ1-1	few	CASSNQATRGVTEAFF	TGTGCCAGCTCCAACCAAGCGACCAGGGGAGTTACTGAAGCTTTCTTT
.	TRBV7-2	TRBJ1-6	few	CASTTHRDGSPLHF	TGTGCCAGCACCACTCACAGGGACGGTTCACCCCTCCACTTT
.	TRBV7-3	TRBJ2-3	.	CASSEGQVSDTQYF	TGTGCCAGCTCCGAGGGCCAGGTGTCCGATACGCAGTATTTT
.	TRBV11-3	TRBJ2-2	many	CASSPSEGRGNTGELFF	TGTGCCAGCAGCCCTTCGGAGGGACGTGGTAACACCGGGGAGCTGTTTTTT
TRBD2	TRBV29-1	TRBJ2-3	many	CSVEIAGGSDTQYF	TGCAGCGTTGAAATAGCGGGAGGGTCAGATACGCAGTATTTT
.	TRBV27	TRBJ2-5	few	CASRGGGVTQYF	TGTGCCAGCAGGGGTGGCGGGGTGACCCAGTACTTC
.	TRBV14	TRBJ2-6	.	CASSLYMASGANVLTF	TGTGCCAGCAGCCTCTATATGGCGTCTGGGGCCAACGTCCTGACTTTC
TRBD1	TRBV20-1	TRBJ1-5	few	CSALQGSYSNQPQHF	TGCAGTGCGCTACAGGGGAGTTATAGCAATCAGCCCCAGCATTTT
.	TRBV6-2/TRBV6-3	TRBJ2-1	.	CASSYLEEQFF	TGTGCCAGCAGTTACCTAGAAGAGCAGTTCTTC
.	TRBV6-5	TRBJ2-3	.	CASIPRGPYSSDTQYF	TGTGCCAGCATCCCCCGGGGGCCGTACTCTTCGGATACGCAGTATTTT
.	TRBV27	TRBJ2-7	few	CAANWDPNEQYF	TGTGCCGCCAATTGGGATCCGAACGAGCAGTACTTC
.	TRBV4-2	TRBJ1-1	few	CASSQDPGDGEAFF	TGTGCCAGCAGCCAAGATCCTGGGGATGGTGAAGCTTTCTTT
TRBD2	TRBV7-9	TRBJ2-1	many	CASTLAGSSYNEQFF	TGTGCCAGCACCCTAGCGGGAAGCTCCTACAATGAGCAGTTCTTC
.	TRBV12-3/TRBV12-4	TRBJ2-3	.	CASSRLADTQYF	TGTGCCAGCAGTCGACTAGCAGATACGCAGTATTTT
.	TRBV7-9	TRBJ1-2	.	CASSFLRTTTGYTF	TGTGCCAGCAGCTTCCTGCGCACGACGACGGGCTACACCTTC
.	TRBV20-1	TRBJ2-5	few	CSARGDFQETQYF	TGCAGTGCTAGAGGGGACTTCCAAGAGACCCAGTACTTC
TRBD2	TRBV20-1	TRBJ2-3	few	CSAGPGGRVDTQYF	TGCAGTGCTGGGCCGGGGGGGCGAGTAGATACGCAGTATTTT
.	TRBV5-6	TRBJ1-5	.	CASSRGLDNQPQHF	TGTGCCAGCAGCAGGGGGTTGGACAATCAGCCCCAGCATTTT